The clone carrying this TCR beta chain showed up many times. TCRdb redid the calling of the PCR reads with MiXCR, one entry per CDR3 protein. The sample lists hundreds of thousands of distinct CDR3 sequences; roughly 27% were seen once. These data belong to a study of molecular identifiers for immune sequencing clone quantification. The sample comprised naive CD8+ T cells from blood, with Jurkat cell RNA spiked in. Subset described: FACS-sorted CD8+CD4-CCR7+CD45RA+ naive T cells. This TCR was recovered from a human donor in good health. Some libraries in this study had Jurkat cell RNA spiked in.

In DNA form, the CDR3 reads TGTGCCAGCAGTACCGGGACAGCCGGCTACACCTTC. This translates into CASSTGTAGYTF. This chain links TRBV2 with TRBJ1-2; TRBD1 matches 7 bases. J gave up 8 bases and V 5 bases, and 5 bases lay outside the gene matches. Per germline, CDR1 SNHLY and CDR2 FYNNEI. This CDR3 spans 12 amino acids.